This T cell receptor beta chain was observed in a study of T cell changes during pregnancy in multiple sclerosis. Sequencing used immunoSEQ multiplex PCR; TCRdb keeps in-frame clones, though not all of them. The table shows about 130,000 clones, with about 96% occurring only once. Trimming removed 3 bases from V and 2 bases from J, with 13 bases in between. Germline CDR1 reads SQVTM; CDR2 reads ANQGSEA. This CDR3 comprises 14 residues. This clonotype was obtained from a female donor with multiple sclerosis, enrolled in a pregnancy study. This chain links TRBV29-1 with TRBJ2-5, with a possible D match to TRBD1 (6 bases). Specimen: peripheral blood, collected after pregnancy. The CDR3 nucleotides are TGCAGCGTTGAGACCAGGGGCTGGCAAGAGACCCAGTACTTC. Its protein product is CSVETRGWQETQYF.